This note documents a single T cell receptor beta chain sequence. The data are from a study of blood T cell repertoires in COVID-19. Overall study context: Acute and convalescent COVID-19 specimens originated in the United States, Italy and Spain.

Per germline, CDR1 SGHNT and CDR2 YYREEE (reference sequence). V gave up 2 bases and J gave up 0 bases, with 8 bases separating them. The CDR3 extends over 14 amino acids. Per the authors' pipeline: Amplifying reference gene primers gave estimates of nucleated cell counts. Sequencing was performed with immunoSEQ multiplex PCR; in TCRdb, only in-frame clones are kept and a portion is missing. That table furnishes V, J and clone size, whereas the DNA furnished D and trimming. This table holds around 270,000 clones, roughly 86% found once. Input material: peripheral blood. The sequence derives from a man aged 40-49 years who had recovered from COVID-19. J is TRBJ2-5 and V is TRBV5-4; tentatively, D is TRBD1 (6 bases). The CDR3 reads CASSFDRYQETQYF. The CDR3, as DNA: TGTGCCAGCAGCTTTGACAGGTACCAAGAGACCCAGTACTTC.